These T cell receptor beta chains were read from a single sample in a study of early T cells in non-severe SARS-CoV-2 infection. Using its own MiXCR run on the 5' RACE reads, TCRdb lists one record per CDR3 protein. The sample has about 36,000 distinct CDR3 sequences; 9.9% are singletons. Input material: whole blood. These receptor sequences come from an adult who was a healthcare worker with PCR-confirmed SARS-CoV-2 infection or an uninfected control (not recorded which). CDR3s include the opening cysteine and the closing phenylalanine or tryptophan. The D gene is left open where the match is weak. The listing skips clone size in some rows; elsewhere it reads once, few, many or a size class.

D gene: .
V gene: TRBV12-3/TRBV12-4
clone size: .
J gene: TRBJ2-2
CDR3 protein: CASSRTLGGGELFF
CDR3 DNA: TGTGCCAGCAGCCGAACCCTGGGTGGCGGGGAGCTGTTTTTT

D gene: TRBD1
V gene: TRBV11-2
clone size: .
J gene: TRBJ1-2
CDR3 protein: CASSPDRTGVGYTF
CDR3 DNA: TGTGCCAGCAGCCCGGACCGGACAGGGGTTGGCTACACCTTC

D gene: TRBD2
V gene: TRBV6-2/TRBV6-3
clone size: many
J gene: TRBJ2-1
CDR3 protein: CASSYAAGSNEQFF
CDR3 DNA: TGTGCCAGCAGTTACGCAGCGGGGAGTAATGAGCAGTTCTTC

D gene: .
V gene: TRBV7-2
clone size: .
J gene: TRBJ2-1
CDR3 protein: CASSLDRYEQFF
CDR3 DNA: TGTGCCAGCAGCCTGGACCGTTATGAGCAGTTCTTC

D gene: TRBD2
V gene: TRBV19
clone size: many
J gene: TRBJ2-3
CDR3 protein: CASSINELAGMTNTQYF
CDR3 DNA: TGTGCCAGTAGTATAAATGAGCTAGCGGGGATGACGAATACGCAGTATTTT

D gene: .
V gene: TRBV20-1
clone size: .
J gene: TRBJ1-1
CDR3 protein: CSARDLKRAAPNTEAFF
CDR3 DNA: TGCAGTGCTAGAGATCTCAAGCGGGCAGCACCAAACACTGAAGCTTTCTTT

D gene: TRBD1
V gene: TRBV20-1
clone size: medium-sized
J gene: TRBJ2-5
CDR3 protein: CSAGKPGYRGSLQETQYF
CDR3 DNA: TGCAGTGCTGGCAAGCCGGGATACAGGGGGAGCCTCCAAGAGACCCAGTACTTC

D gene: .
V gene: TRBV29-1
clone size: many
J gene: TRBJ2-7
CDR3 protein: CSTSNTKGAYEQYF
CDR3 DNA: TGCAGCACCTCCAACACCAAAGGGGCCTACGAGCAGTACTTC

D gene: .
V gene: TRBV11-2
clone size: few
J gene: TRBJ2-7
CDR3 protein: CASSLDRGKYF
CDR3 DNA: TGTGCCAGCAGCTTAGATCGTGGAAAGTACTTC

D gene: TRBD1
V gene: TRBV20-1
clone size: many
J gene: TRBJ2-7
CDR3 protein: CSAPGTGGYEQYF
CDR3 DNA: TGCAGTGCCCCTGGAACAGGGGGTTACGAGCAGTACTTC

D gene: TRBD1
V gene: TRBV6-2/TRBV6-3
clone size: .
J gene: TRBJ1-1
CDR3 protein: CASSFGQGWNTEAFF
CDR3 DNA: TGTGCCAGCAGTTTCGGACAGGGCTGGAACACTGAAGCTTTCTTT

D gene: .
V gene: TRBV20-1
clone size: many
J gene: TRBJ2-7
CDR3 protein: CSARDSNEYEQYF
CDR3 DNA: TGCAGTGCTAGAGATTCAAACGAGTACGAGCAGTACTTC

D gene: .
V gene: TRBV4-1
clone size: .
J gene: TRBJ2-3
CDR3 protein: CASSVQSTDTQYF
CDR3 DNA: TGCGCCAGCAGCGTACAGTCCACAGATACGCAGTATTTT

D gene: .
V gene: TRBV18
clone size: few
J gene: TRBJ1-5
CDR3 protein: CASSPQTIGSNQPQHF
CDR3 DNA: TGTGCCAGCTCACCCCAAACAATCGGCAGCAATCAGCCCCAGCATTTT

D gene: TRBD1
V gene: TRBV29-1
clone size: .
J gene: TRBJ1-2
CDR3 protein: CSVETGEAGYTF
CDR3 DNA: TGCAGCGTGGAGACAGGGGAGGCTGGCTACACCTTC

D gene: .
V gene: TRBV5-1
clone size: .
J gene: TRBJ2-4
CDR3 protein: CASSLDGSPNIQYF
CDR3 DNA: TGCGCCAGCAGCTTGGACGGGAGTCCTAACATTCAGTACTTC

D gene: TRBD1
V gene: TRBV18
clone size: many
J gene: TRBJ2-3
CDR3 protein: CASSQSRDRATDTQYF
CDR3 DNA: TGTGCCAGCTCACAGAGCCGGGACAGGGCTACAGATACGCAGTATTTT

D gene: TRBD1
V gene: TRBV2
clone size: many
J gene: TRBJ1-2
CDR3 protein: CASSVGQGGGGYTF
CDR3 DNA: TGTGCCAGCAGTGTCGGCCAGGGGGGCGGTGGCTACACCTTC

D gene: TRBD2
V gene: TRBV5-1
clone size: .
J gene: TRBJ2-5
CDR3 protein: CASSSQRGHRETQYF
CDR3 DNA: TGCGCCAGCAGCAGCCAGCGGGGGCACCGGGAGACCCAGTACTTC

D gene: TRBD2
V gene: TRBV30
clone size: many
J gene: TRBJ2-5
CDR3 protein: CAWSSWTSGGAQETQYF
CDR3 DNA: TGTGCCTGGAGTTCATGGACTAGCGGGGGTGCACAAGAGACCCAGTACTTC

D gene: .
V gene: TRBV3-1
clone size: .
J gene: TRBJ2-6
CDR3 protein: CASSQDGGAGANVLTF
CDR3 DNA: TGTGCCAGCAGCCAGGATGGGGGTGCTGGGGCCAACGTCCTGACTTTC

D gene: .
V gene: TRBV3-1
clone size: many
J gene: TRBJ2-7
CDR3 protein: CASSQGQPAYEQYF
CDR3 DNA: TGTGCCAGCAGCCAAGGACAGCCCGCCTACGAGCAGTACTTC

D gene: .
V gene: TRBV6-6
clone size: few
J gene: TRBJ1-6
CDR3 protein: CASSVGGPNSPLHF
CDR3 DNA: TGTGCCAGCAGTGTGGGGGGCCCGAATTCACCCCTCCACTTT

D gene: .
V gene: TRBV6-5
clone size: many
J gene: TRBJ1-1
CDR3 protein: CASSYAGRDEAFF
CDR3 DNA: TGTGCCAGCAGTTACGCAGGGCGAGATGAAGCTTTCTTT

D gene: .
V gene: TRBV7-6
clone size: many
J gene: TRBJ2-3
CDR3 protein: CASSINLSRGKADTQYF
CDR3 DNA: TGTGCCAGCAGCATTAACCTCTCTCGGGGCAAGGCAGATACGCAGTATTTT

D gene: .
V gene: TRBV28
clone size: few
J gene: TRBJ2-1
CDR3 protein: CASGRGEIYEQFF
CDR3 DNA: TGTGCCAGCGGGCGCGGGGAGATCTATGAGCAGTTCTTC

D gene: .
V gene: TRBV10-1
clone size: many
J gene: TRBJ2-2
CDR3 protein: CASSDSPQGNTGELFF
CDR3 DNA: TGCGCCAGCAGTGATTCGCCCCAAGGGAACACCGGGGAGCTGTTTTTT

D gene: .
V gene: TRBV6-2/TRBV6-3
clone size: .
J gene: TRBJ2-7
CDR3 protein: CASSYPGTLSSYEQYF
CDR3 DNA: TGTGCCAGCAGTTACCCCGGGACACTGAGCTCCTACGAGCAGTACTTC

D gene: .
V gene: TRBV4-1
clone size: .
J gene: TRBJ2-5
CDR3 protein: CASSYRTAGETQYF
CDR3 DNA: TGCGCCAGCAGCTACAGGACTGCAGGAGAGACCCAGTACTTC

D gene: .
V gene: TRBV10-3
clone size: many
J gene: TRBJ1-1
CDR3 protein: CAITNRAGATEAFF
CDR3 DNA: TGTGCCATCACGAACAGGGCTGGTGCCACTGAAGCTTTCTTT

D gene: TRBD2
V gene: TRBV4-3
clone size: many
J gene: TRBJ2-7
CDR3 protein: CASSQAATSGALNEQYF
CDR3 DNA: TGCGCCAGCAGCCAAGCAGCGACTAGCGGGGCATTGAACGAGCAGTACTTC

D gene: .
V gene: TRBV20-1
clone size: few
J gene: TRBJ1-2
CDR3 protein: CSARVSDLLYGYTF
CDR3 DNA: TGCAGTGCTAGAGTGTCGGACCTCCTCTATGGCTACACCTTC

D gene: TRBD2
V gene: TRBV18
clone size: many
J gene: TRBJ2-1
CDR3 protein: CASSPGTSGYNEQFF
CDR3 DNA: TGTGCCAGCTCGCCCGGGACTAGCGGATACAATGAGCAGTTCTTC

D gene: TRBD2
V gene: TRBV29-1
clone size: many
J gene: TRBJ2-3
CDR3 protein: CSAGTSGGRSTDTQYF
CDR3 DNA: TGCAGCGCTGGGACTAGCGGGGGCCGTAGCACAGATACGCAGTATTTT

D gene: .
V gene: TRBV12-3/TRBV12-4
clone size: many
J gene: TRBJ1-1
CDR3 protein: CASSLGLTVEAFF
CDR3 DNA: TGTGCCAGCAGTTTAGGACTGACGGTTGAAGCTTTCTTT

D gene: .
V gene: TRBV20-1
clone size: many
J gene: TRBJ2-5
CDR3 protein: CSASLGQYQETQYF
CDR3 DNA: TGCAGTGCAAGTCTGGGGCAGTACCAAGAGACCCAGTACTTC

D gene: .
V gene: TRBV29-1
clone size: many
J gene: TRBJ1-1
CDR3 protein: CSVGFSLQEAFF
CDR3 DNA: TGCAGCGTTGGTTTTTCGCTTCAGGAAGCTTTCTTT

D gene: .
V gene: TRBV12-3/TRBV12-4
clone size: few
J gene: TRBJ1-2
CDR3 protein: CASTRRRAGNYGYTF
CDR3 DNA: TGTGCCAGCACCCGGAGGAGAGCAGGCAACTATGGCTACACCTTC

D gene: .
V gene: TRBV29-1
clone size: .
J gene: TRBJ2-3
CDR3 protein: CSVESGPQYF
CDR3 DNA: TGCAGCGTTGAAAGTGGTCCGCAGTATTTT

D gene: .
V gene: TRBV29-1
clone size: few
J gene: TRBJ1-2
CDR3 protein: CSVEEGQFYTF
CDR3 DNA: TGCAGCGTTGAAGAAGGACAGTTTTATACCTTC

D gene: .
V gene: TRBV7-2
clone size: .
J gene: TRBJ2-7
CDR3 protein: CASSSDRSEQYF
CDR3 DNA: TGTGCCAGCAGCTCGGACAGATCCGAGCAGTACTTC

D gene: .
V gene: TRBV20-1
clone size: .
J gene: TRBJ1-1
CDR3 protein: CSARDRGSEAFF
CDR3 DNA: TGCAGTGCTAGAGATCGGGGGAGCGAAGCTTTCTTT

D gene: .
V gene: TRBV29-1
clone size: few
J gene: TRBJ2-5
CDR3 protein: CSLGVSGQETQYF
CDR3 DNA: TGCAGTCTTGGGGTTTCCGGCCAAGAGACCCAGTACTTC

D gene: .
V gene: TRBV7-6
clone size: few
J gene: TRBJ1-4
CDR3 protein: CACKQTAHPNEKLFF
CDR3 DNA: TGTGCCTGCAAACAGACCGCCCATCCGAATGAAAAACTGTTTTTT

D gene: .
V gene: TRBV20-1
clone size: .
J gene: TRBJ2-7
CDR3 protein: CSAPNGQHYEQYF
CDR3 DNA: TGCAGTGCTCCTAATGGGCAGCACTACGAGCAGTACTTC

D gene: .
V gene: TRBV29-1
clone size: many
J gene: TRBJ1-1
CDR3 protein: CSVGLNTEAFF
CDR3 DNA: TGCAGCGTTGGTCTGAACACTGAAGCTTTCTTT